This is a list of T cell receptor beta chains from one sample in a study of Graves' ophthalmopathy and Graves' hyperthyroidism. TCRdb re-called the multiplex PCR reads through MiXCR, storing one row per CDR3 protein. The sample records some 350,000 distinct CDR3 sequences, about 17% being singletons. Sequencing used peripheral blood. The receptors stem from an adult woman with stable Graves' hyperthyroidism. The CDR3 runs from the conserved cysteine through the conserved F or W. Fields, in order: clone size, V gene, J gene, D gene, CDR3 protein. D genes are given only for firm matches. Clone size, where shown, is once, few, many, or a class for clones that have expanded.

clone size: many; V gene: TRBV28; J gene: TRBJ1-2; D gene: .; CDR3 protein: CASSLPHYRQDGYTF
clone size: many; V gene: TRBV7-9; J gene: TRBJ2-7; D gene: TRBD1; CDR3 protein: CASSPRDREFYEQYF
clone size: medium-sized; V gene: TRBV6-2/TRBV6-3; J gene: TRBJ1-2; D gene: TRBD1; CDR3 protein: CASRDLGQGHSGYTF
clone size: .; V gene: TRBV5-1; J gene: TRBJ2-7; D gene: .; CDR3 protein: CAESYHGGSYEQYF
clone size: many; V gene: TRBV12-3/TRBV12-4; J gene: TRBJ2-7; D gene: TRBD2; CDR3 protein: CASSLAGGNEQYF
clone size: few; V gene: TRBV6-2/TRBV6-3; J gene: TRBJ2-7; D gene: .; CDR3 protein: CASKTGTRSYEQYF
clone size: few; V gene: TRBV7-8; J gene: TRBJ2-7; D gene: .; CDR3 protein: CASSPDSVEQYF
clone size: .; V gene: TRBV12-3/TRBV12-4; J gene: TRBJ1-1; D gene: .; CDR3 protein: CASSNRDLNTEAFF
clone size: many; V gene: TRBV6-5; J gene: TRBJ1-1; D gene: .; CDR3 protein: CASSYSPPPSEAFF
clone size: many; V gene: TRBV28; J gene: TRBJ1-5; D gene: TRBD1; CDR3 protein: CASSLFPGQSNQPQHF
clone size: many; V gene: TRBV12-3/TRBV12-4; J gene: TRBJ1-1; D gene: .; CDR3 protein: CASSLGTRVGGNTEASF
clone size: many; V gene: TRBV20-1; J gene: TRBJ2-7; D gene: TRBD2; CDR3 protein: CSATRTSGGYEQYF
clone size: many; V gene: TRBV15; J gene: TRBJ2-5; D gene: TRBD2; CDR3 protein: CATTLMSGGRETQYF
clone size: many; V gene: TRBV4-1; J gene: TRBJ2-7; D gene: .; CDR3 protein: CASSQDYGSSYEQYF
clone size: .; V gene: TRBV7-8; J gene: TRBJ2-2; D gene: .; CDR3 protein: CASSLVRASSGELLF
clone size: many; V gene: TRBV12-3/TRBV12-4; J gene: TRBJ2-2; D gene: TRBD1; CDR3 protein: CASSLVGTGDTGELFF
clone size: few; V gene: TRBV4-1; J gene: TRBJ2-2; D gene: .; CDR3 protein: CASSHARTINTGELFF
clone size: .; V gene: TRBV28; J gene: TRBJ2-7; D gene: .; CDR3 protein: CASSTQRDAHYEQYF
clone size: many; V gene: TRBV7-3; J gene: TRBJ2-5; D gene: TRBD2; CDR3 protein: CASSLMGGETQYF
clone size: many; V gene: TRBV4-1; J gene: TRBJ1-2; D gene: .; CDR3 protein: CASSLIAGTYSCTF
clone size: few; V gene: TRBV27; J gene: TRBJ1-1; D gene: .; CDR3 protein: CASSLSFDLPCIF
clone size: many; V gene: TRBV9; J gene: TRBJ2-4; D gene: TRBD1; CDR3 protein: CASSPWTGDIKYF
clone size: .; V gene: TRBV6-2/TRBV6-3; J gene: TRBJ2-7; D gene: .; CDR3 protein: CASSPGRTDGYF
clone size: many; V gene: TRBV28; J gene: TRBJ1-1; D gene: .; CDR3 protein: CASIENTEAFF
clone size: .; V gene: TRBV29-1; J gene: TRBJ2-7; D gene: TRBD2; CDR3 protein: CSVEFPGRGYEQYF
clone size: many; V gene: TRBV7-9; J gene: TRBJ2-6; D gene: .; CDR3 protein: CASSFFSGGANVLTF
clone size: many; V gene: TRBV28; J gene: TRBJ2-7; D gene: .; CDR3 protein: CASSLYKIAYEQYF
clone size: many; V gene: TRBV10-1; J gene: TRBJ2-6; D gene: .; CDR3 protein: CASNYHPQSSGANVLTF
clone size: many; V gene: TRBV4-1; J gene: TRBJ2-5; D gene: .; CDR3 protein: CASSPQNGKTQYF
clone size: many; V gene: TRBV20-1; J gene: TRBJ2-5; D gene: .; CDR3 protein: CSASTGQETQYF
clone size: few; V gene: TRBV27; J gene: TRBJ2-1; D gene: .; CDR3 protein: CASSEPGYNEQFF
clone size: many; V gene: TRBV4-2; J gene: TRBJ2-7; D gene: .; CDR3 protein: CASSPTAGQLKEGAYEQYF
clone size: many; V gene: TRBV7-9; J gene: TRBJ2-5; D gene: .; CDR3 protein: CASSLQGQRQETQYF
clone size: many; V gene: TRBV28; J gene: TRBJ1-2; D gene: .; CDR3 protein: CASSLPGLGGILGYTF
clone size: many; V gene: TRBV6-2/TRBV6-3; J gene: TRBJ1-1; D gene: .; CDR3 protein: CASSYSILGSTEAFF
clone size: .; V gene: TRBV12-3/TRBV12-4; J gene: TRBJ1-2; D gene: .; CDR3 protein: CASSGTPLEGYTF
clone size: .; V gene: TRBV12-3/TRBV12-4; J gene: TRBJ2-7; D gene: .; CDR3 protein: CASSFGQDEQYF
clone size: many; V gene: TRBV10-3; J gene: TRBJ2-2; D gene: TRBD1; CDR3 protein: CAPPKGTGGPGELFF
clone size: few; V gene: TRBV11-1; J gene: TRBJ2-7; D gene: TRBD2; CDR3 protein: CASSKTGTSGAYEQYF
clone size: few; V gene: TRBV7-3; J gene: TRBJ2-6; D gene: TRBD1; CDR3 protein: CASSWGQGASGANVLTF
clone size: many; V gene: TRBV6-1; J gene: TRBJ1-1; D gene: .; CDR3 protein: CASTYHSGHRGTEAFF
clone size: many; V gene: TRBV4-2; J gene: TRBJ1-1; D gene: .; CDR3 protein: CASSQGIGARGGNTEAFF
clone size: .; V gene: TRBV6-1; J gene: TRBJ1-2; D gene: .; CDR3 protein: CASSDRQKIFDGYTF
clone size: many; V gene: TRBV6-2/TRBV6-3; J gene: TRBJ2-7; D gene: .; CDR3 protein: CASSYTTSLSPTMANHYYEQYF
clone size: many; V gene: TRBV15; J gene: TRBJ2-2; D gene: .; CDR3 protein: CATSPSRAGELFF
clone size: many; V gene: TRBV20-1; J gene: TRBJ2-7; D gene: .; CDR3 protein: CSAAPPGGTFYEQYF
clone size: many; V gene: TRBV30; J gene: TRBJ2-7; D gene: .; CDR3 protein: CAWSTLGGTQYF
clone size: .; V gene: TRBV2; J gene: TRBJ1-2; D gene: TRBD1; CDR3 protein: CASKRQGRRYTF
clone size: .; V gene: TRBV12-3/TRBV12-4; J gene: TRBJ2-5; D gene: .; CDR3 protein: CASSPMVGETQYF
clone size: many; V gene: TRBV29-1; J gene: TRBJ1-2; D gene: .; CDR3 protein: CSVERDYGYTF
clone size: many; V gene: TRBV5-1; J gene: TRBJ1-2; D gene: .; CDR3 protein: CASSPGAQNHGYTF
clone size: many; V gene: TRBV4-1; J gene: TRBJ2-6; D gene: .; CDR3 protein: CASSHGMSSGANVLTF
clone size: .; V gene: TRBV27; J gene: TRBJ1-5; D gene: .; CDR3 protein: CASSFGPGLTQHF
clone size: .; V gene: TRBV2; J gene: TRBJ2-5; D gene: .; CDR3 protein: CASTPRGGEETQYF
clone size: .; V gene: TRBV2; J gene: TRBJ1-1; D gene: .; CDR3 protein: CASIGQGRTEAFF
clone size: once; V gene: TRBV28; J gene: TRBJ1-2; D gene: .; CDR3 protein: CASSRDTYGYTF
clone size: many; V gene: TRBV9; J gene: TRBJ2-5; D gene: .; CDR3 protein: CASSVEAFQETQYF
clone size: .; V gene: TRBV5-1; J gene: TRBJ2-2; D gene: .; CDR3 protein: CASSLFPQRDTGELFF
clone size: few; V gene: TRBV9; J gene: TRBJ2-5; D gene: TRBD1; CDR3 protein: CASSAGTALYQETQYF